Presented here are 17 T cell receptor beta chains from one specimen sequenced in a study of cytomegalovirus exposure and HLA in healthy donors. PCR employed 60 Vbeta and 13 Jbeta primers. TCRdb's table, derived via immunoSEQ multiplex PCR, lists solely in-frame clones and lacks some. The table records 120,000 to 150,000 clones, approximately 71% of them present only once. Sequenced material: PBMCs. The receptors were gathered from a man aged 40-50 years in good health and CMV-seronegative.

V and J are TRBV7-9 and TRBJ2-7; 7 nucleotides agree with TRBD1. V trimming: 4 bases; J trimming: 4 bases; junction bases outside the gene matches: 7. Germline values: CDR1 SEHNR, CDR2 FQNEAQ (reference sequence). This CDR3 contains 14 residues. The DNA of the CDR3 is TGTGCCAGCAGCTCCCAGGGGGACCGGTACGAGCAGTACTTC. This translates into CASSSQGDRYEQYF.

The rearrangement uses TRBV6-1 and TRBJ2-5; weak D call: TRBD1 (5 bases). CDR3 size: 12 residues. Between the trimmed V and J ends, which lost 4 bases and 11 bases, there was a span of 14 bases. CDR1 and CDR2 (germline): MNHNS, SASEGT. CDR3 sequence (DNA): TGTGCCAGCAGTGTTCAGGGTAGTAAGCAGTACTTC. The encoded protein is CASSVQGSKQYF.

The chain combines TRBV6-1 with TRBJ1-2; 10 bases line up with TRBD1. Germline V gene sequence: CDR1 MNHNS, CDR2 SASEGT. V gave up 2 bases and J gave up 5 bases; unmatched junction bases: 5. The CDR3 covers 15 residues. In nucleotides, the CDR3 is TGTGCCAGCAGTGAATTTGACAGGGGGCAGTATGGCTACACCTTC. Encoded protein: CASSEFDRGQYGYTF.

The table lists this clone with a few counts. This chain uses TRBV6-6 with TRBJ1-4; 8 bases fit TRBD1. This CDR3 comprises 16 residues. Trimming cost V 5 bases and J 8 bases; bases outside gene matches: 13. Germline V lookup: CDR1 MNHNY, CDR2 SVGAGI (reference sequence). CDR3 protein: CASSQGFGQGREKLFF. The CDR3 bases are TGTGCCAGCAGTCAGGGCTTTGGACAGGGCAGAGAAAAACTGTTTTTT.

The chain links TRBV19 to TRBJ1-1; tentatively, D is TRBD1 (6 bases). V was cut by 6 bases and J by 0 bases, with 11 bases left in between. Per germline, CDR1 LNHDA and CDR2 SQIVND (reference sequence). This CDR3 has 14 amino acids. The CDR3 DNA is TGTGCCAGTAGGACAGGTTACTTGAACACTGAAGCTTTCTTT. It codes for CASRTGYLNTEAFF.

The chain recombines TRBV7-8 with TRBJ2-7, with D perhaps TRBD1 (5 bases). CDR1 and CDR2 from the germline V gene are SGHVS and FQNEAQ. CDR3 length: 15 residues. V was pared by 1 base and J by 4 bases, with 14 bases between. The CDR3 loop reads CASSLVGVAGYEQYF. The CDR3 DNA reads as TGTGCCAGCAGCTTAGTTGGGGTTGCAGGGTACGAGCAGTACTTC.

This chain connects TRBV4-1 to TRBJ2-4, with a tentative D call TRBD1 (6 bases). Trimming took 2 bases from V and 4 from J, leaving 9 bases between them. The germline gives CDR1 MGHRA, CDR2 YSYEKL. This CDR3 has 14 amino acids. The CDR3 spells CASSQKDRKNIQYF. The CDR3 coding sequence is TGCGCCAGCAGCCAAAAGGACAGAAAAAACATTCAGTACTTC.

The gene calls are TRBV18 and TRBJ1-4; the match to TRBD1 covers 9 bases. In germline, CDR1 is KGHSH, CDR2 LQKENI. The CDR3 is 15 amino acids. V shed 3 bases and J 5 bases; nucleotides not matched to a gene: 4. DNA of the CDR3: TGTGCCAGCTCACCTCACAGGGGGCGCAATGAAAAACTGTTTTTT. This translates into CASSPHRGRNEKLFF.

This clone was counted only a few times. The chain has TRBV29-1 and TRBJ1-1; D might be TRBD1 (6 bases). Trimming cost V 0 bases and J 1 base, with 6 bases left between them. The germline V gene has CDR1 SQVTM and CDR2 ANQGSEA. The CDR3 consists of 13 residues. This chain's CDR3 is CSVEEQGNTEAFF. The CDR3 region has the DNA TGCAGCGTTGAAGAACAGGGGAACACTGAAGCTTTCTTT.

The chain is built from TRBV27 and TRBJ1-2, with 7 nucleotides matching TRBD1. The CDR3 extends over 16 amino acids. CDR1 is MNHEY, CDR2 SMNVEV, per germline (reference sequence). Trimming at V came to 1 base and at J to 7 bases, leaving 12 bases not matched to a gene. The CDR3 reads CASSLFPRDRASGYTF. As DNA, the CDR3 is TGTGCCAGCAGTTTATTCCCCCGGGACAGAGCTAGTGGCTACACCTTC.

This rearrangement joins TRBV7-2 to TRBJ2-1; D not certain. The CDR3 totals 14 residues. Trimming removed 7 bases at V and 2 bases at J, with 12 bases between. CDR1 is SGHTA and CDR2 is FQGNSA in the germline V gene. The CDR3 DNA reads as TGTGCCAGCAAACAGAGAACCACCTACAATGAGCAGTTCTTC. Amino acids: CASKQRTTYNEQFF.

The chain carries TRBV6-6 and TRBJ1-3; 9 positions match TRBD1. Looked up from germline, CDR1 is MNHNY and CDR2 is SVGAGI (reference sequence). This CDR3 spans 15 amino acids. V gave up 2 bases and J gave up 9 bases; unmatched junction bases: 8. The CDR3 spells CASSYPRDREGTIYF. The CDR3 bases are TGTGCCAGCAGTTACCCTCGGGACAGGGAGGGCACCATATATTTT.

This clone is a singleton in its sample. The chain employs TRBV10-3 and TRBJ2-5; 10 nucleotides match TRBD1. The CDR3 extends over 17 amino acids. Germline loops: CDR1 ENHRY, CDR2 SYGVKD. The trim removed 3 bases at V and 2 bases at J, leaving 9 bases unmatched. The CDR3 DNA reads TGTGCCATCAGTGATCCCGCCCGGGACAGGGGACAAGAGACCCAGTACTTC. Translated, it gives CAISDPARDRGQETQYF.

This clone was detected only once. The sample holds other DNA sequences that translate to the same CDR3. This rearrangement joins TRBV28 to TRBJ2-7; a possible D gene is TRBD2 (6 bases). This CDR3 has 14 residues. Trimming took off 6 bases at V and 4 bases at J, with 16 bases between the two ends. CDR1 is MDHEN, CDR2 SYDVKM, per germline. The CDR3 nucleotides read TGTGCCAGCAGCTCCGGTGGAGGGAGTTACGAGCAGTACTTC. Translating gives CASSSGGGSYEQYF.

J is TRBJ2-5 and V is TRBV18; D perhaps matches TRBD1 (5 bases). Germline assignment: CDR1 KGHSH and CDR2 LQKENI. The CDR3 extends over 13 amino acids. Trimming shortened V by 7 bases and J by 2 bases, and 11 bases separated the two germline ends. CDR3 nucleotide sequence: TGTGCCAGCTATAAGACAGTTCAAGAGACCCAGTACTTC. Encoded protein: CASYKTVQETQYF.

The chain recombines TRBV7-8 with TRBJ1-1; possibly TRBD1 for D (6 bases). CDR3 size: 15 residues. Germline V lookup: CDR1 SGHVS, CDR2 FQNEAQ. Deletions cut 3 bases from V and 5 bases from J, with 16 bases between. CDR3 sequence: CASSLRGTLNTEAFF. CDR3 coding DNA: TGTGCCAGCAGCTTGAGGGGGACACTAAATACTGAAGCTTTCTTT.

The CDR3 bases are TGTGCCAGCAGGGAAAAGGCGGTCATGAGGGAGACCCAGTACTTC. Its protein product is CASREKAVMRETQYF. This chain links TRBV2 with TRBJ2-5; D not resolved. Between the trimmed V and J ends, which lost 6 bases and 5 bases, there was a span of 19 bases. The CDR3 consists of 15 residues. Looked up from germline, CDR1 is SNHLY and CDR2 is FYNNEI. Supplemented by reference TRBV2 and TRBJ2-5, the full variable domain reads EPEVTQTPSHQVTQMGQEVILRCVPISNHLYFYWYRQILGQKVEFLVSFYNNEISEKSEIFDDQFSVERPDGSNFTLKIRSTKLEDSAMYFCASREKAVMRETQYFGPGTRLLVL.